This entry lists 24 T cell receptor beta chains sequenced from one sample in a study of blood T cell repertoires in COVID-19 (TCRdb year 2020). Library creation used the immunoSEQ multiplex PCR assay. In TCRdb, the immuneACCESS table is reduced to in-frame sequences with V and J assigned. These tables do not hold every clone; where another copy was compared, an unresolved V gene accounts for under half, and the others remain unexplained. In this sample the table shows over 300,000 clones, 70% to 90% of which occur a single time. Nearly 6.5% of the sample is taken by the ten largest. The material sequenced was peripheral blood. The receptors were sampled from a man between 18 and 35 years old who had recovered from COVID-19.

The chain couples TRBV20-1 to TRBJ1-1, with no clear D. Germline V lookup: CDR1 DFQATT, CDR2 SNEGSKA (reference sequence). The CDR3 has 11 amino acids. With 5 bases removed from V and 0 bases from J, the gap between germline ends came to 4 bases. The CDR3 protein is CSALVNTEAFF. CDR3 bases: TGCAGTGCTCTCGTGAACACTGAAGCTTTCTTT.

This clone was seen once. The chain links TRBV5-1 to TRBJ1-1; 7 nucleotides match TRBD1. This CDR3 region has 14 residues. Germline CDR1 and CDR2: SGHRS and YFSETQ. The ends lost 5 bases at V and 0 bases at J; junction bases unmatched: 4. The CDR3 nucleotides read TGCGCCAGCAGGCAGGGGGTGGTGAACACTGAAGCTTTCTTT. Translation gives CASRQGVVNTEAFF.

The V and J genes are TRBV19 and TRBJ2-7, with 7 bases fitting TRBD1. CDR1 is LNHDA and CDR2 is SQIVND in the germline V gene (reference sequence). The CDR3 consists of 13 residues. With V trimmed by 8 bases and J by 1 base, 5 bases remained unmatched. The CDR3 loop reads CASSGTASYEQYF. CDR3 coding DNA: TGTGCCAGTTCGGGGACAGCGTCCTACGAGCAGTACTTC.

The V gene is TRBV9, the J gene TRBJ2-7; tentatively, D is TRBD1 (6 bases). The germline gives CDR1 SGDLS, CDR2 YYNGEE. With 0 bases removed from V and 2 bases from J, the gap between germline ends came to 9 bases. The CDR3 runs 14 residues. Written as DNA, the CDR3 is TGTGCCAGCAGCGTAGGGGGGCCCGCCTACGAGCAGTACTTC. Protein: CASSVGGPAYEQYF.

The J gene is TRBJ2-4, the V gene TRBV6-2 or TRBV6-3; tentative D call: TRBD2 (6 bases). Germline-derived CDR1 and CDR2 are MNHEY and SVGEGT. This CDR3 is built from 14 residues. Between the trimmed V and J ends, which lost 2 bases and 10 bases, there was a span of 15 bases. The CDR3 here is CASSYLRAAGIQYF. The CDR3 nucleotides are TGTGCCAGCAGTTACCTCAGGGCCGCGGGAATTCAGTACTTC.

V is TRBV5-1 and J is TRBJ1-2, with D perhaps matching TRBD1 (6 bases). V lost 0 bases and J 5 bases, leaving 11 bases between the germline ends. The CDR3 length is 14 residues. Germline V gene sequence: CDR1 SGHRS, CDR2 YFSETQ. Here the CDR3 reads CASSLGGPKYGYTF. The CDR3 DNA follows: TGCGCCAGCAGCTTGGGGGGGCCGAAGTATGGCTACACCTTC. Complete variable domain (other parts from reference TRBV5-1 and TRBJ1-2): KAGVTQTPRYLIKTRGQQVTLSCSPISGHRSVSWYQQTPGQGLQFLFEYFSETQRNKGNFPGRFSGRQFSNSRSEMNVSTLELGDSALYLCASSLGGPKYGYTFGSGTRLTVV.

The gene calls are TRBV9 and TRBJ2-5, with 14 bases fitting TRBD2. Unmatched junction bases numbered 13, after V lost 4 bases and J lost 5 bases. In germline, CDR1 is SGDLS, CDR2 YYNGEE. The CDR3 length is 18 residues. CDR3 nucleotide sequence: TGTGCCAGCAGCCACCCCCCGGGACTAGCGGGAGTTGTGGAGACCCAGTACTTC. Translated: CASSHPPGLAGVVETQYF.

The chain has TRBV19 and TRBJ2-1; D perhaps matches TRBD1 (5 bases). CDR1 LNHDA and CDR2 SQIVND come from the germline V gene (reference sequence). CDR3 length equals 13 residues. Trimming shortened V by 7 bases and J by 3 bases, and 10 bases separated the two germline ends. The CDR3, as DNA: TGTGCCAGTAAAGGTCAGGGCTACAATGAGCAGTTCTTC. Translating gives CASKGQGYNEQFF. The full variable domain, in which reference TRBV19 and TRBJ2-1 provide the parts outside the CDR3, is DGGITQSPKYLFRKEGQNVTLSCEQNLNHDAMYWYRQDPGQGLRLIYYSQIVNDFQKGDIAEGYSVSREKKESFPLTVTSAQKNPTAFYLCASKGQGYNEQFFGPGTRLTVL.

In DNA, the CDR3 is TGTGCCAGCAGCCATTACGCGGGGGTACGGGATGAGCAGTTCTTC. Residues: CASSHYAGVRDEQFF. The chain recombines TRBV14 with TRBJ2-1; TRBD2 matches at 7 bases. The CDR3 runs to 15 residues. CDR1 and CDR2 from the germline V gene are SGHDN and FVKESK. The J segment lost 8 bases and the V segment lost 3 bases, leaving 10 bases of the junction unmatched.

This clone has only one observation. The chain is built from TRBV4-1 and TRBJ2-3, with D perhaps TRBD2 (5 bases). Trimming pared 0 bases from V and 8 bases from J, leaving 15 bases between. This CDR3 is built from 15 residues. Per the germline V gene, CDR1 is MGHRA and CDR2 is YSYEKL. CDR3: CASSQDRTSLRTQYF. The DNA for the CDR3 is TGCGCCAGCAGCCAAGATCGAACTAGTCTGCGTACGCAGTATTTT.

The V gene is TRBV27, the J gene TRBJ1-2; 7 nucleotides line up with TRBD1. Germline V gene lookup returns CDR1 MNHEY and CDR2 SMNVEV (reference sequence). There are 18 residues in the CDR3. With V trimmed by 4 bases and J by 3 bases, 17 bases remained unmatched. The CDR3 is CASSSPRGAPPRHYGYTF. The CDR3 DNA is TGTGCCAGCAGTTCCCCCAGGGGGGCGCCTCCGAGGCACTATGGCTACACCTTC.

Worth noting for this clone: Other DNA sequences in the sample encode the same CDR3. V usage is TRBV5-1 and J usage is TRBJ1-2, with 9 bases lining up with TRBD1. Trimming at V came to 4 bases and at J to 4 bases, leaving 2 bases not matched to a gene. Germline CDR1 and CDR2: SGHRS and YFSETQ. The CDR3 spans 13 residues. The CDR3 sequence: CASSGTGTYGYTF. For the CDR3, the DNA is TGCGCCAGCAGCGGGACAGGGACCTATGGCTACACCTTC.

This chain connects TRBV5-5 to TRBJ2-6; 11 positions match TRBD1. Germline values: CDR1 SGHKS, CDR2 YYEKEE (reference sequence). Trimming took 4 bases from V and 0 from J; bases not matched to a gene: 9. This CDR3 spans 19 amino acids. The CDR3 sequence is CASSALQGTGGSGANVLTF. The CDR3 DNA sequence: TGTGCCAGCAGCGCGCTTCAGGGGACAGGGGGCTCTGGGGCCAACGTCCTGACTTTC. The entire variable domain, with the rest obtained from reference TRBV5-5 and TRBJ2-6, is as follows: DAGVTQSPTHLIKTRGQQVTLRCSPISGHKSVSWYQQVLGQGPQFIFQYYEKEERGRGNFPDRFSARQFPNYSSELNVNALLLGDSALYLCASSALQGTGGSGANVLTFGAGSRLTVL.

The chain joins TRBV29-1 to TRBJ2-3; TRBD2 might be the D (6 bases). There are 14 residues in the CDR3. V lost 6 bases and J lost 5, with 18 bases in between. CDR1 SQVTM and CDR2 ANQGSEA come from the germline V gene. Here the CDR3 reads CSVLRTSREDTQYF. The DNA of the CDR3 is TGCAGCGTACTTAGAACTAGCCGGGAAGATACGCAGTATTTT.

The chain combines TRBV6-5 with TRBJ1-1; weak D call: TRBD1 (6 bases). The CDR3 length is 13 residues. Trimming left V 10 bases short and J 3 bases short, with 15 bases between. The germline CDR1 and CDR2 sequences are MNHEY and SVGAGI. The CDR3 sequence: CAISRGDDTEAFF. The CDR3 DNA sequence: TGTGCCATCTCCAGGGGAGACGACACTGAAGCTTTCTTT.

This clone was seen a handful of times. The genes are TRBV25-1 and TRBJ1-1; D perhaps matches TRBD1 (5 bases). Trimming cost V 0 bases and J 3 bases, with 11 bases left between them. Germline V gene data show CDR1 as MGHDK and CDR2 as SYGVNS. The CDR3 loop spans 15 amino acids. DNA for the CDR3: TGTGCCAGCAGTGAATATGGGGGGATGGACACTGAAGCTTTCTTT. This codes for CASSEYGGMDTEAFF.

This chain connects TRBV5-5 to TRBJ1-5; D is ambiguous. Germline CDR1 reads SGHKS; CDR2 reads YYEKEE (reference sequence). The ends were cut back, 4 bases at V and 2 bases at J, with 10 bases in the middle. The CDR3 contains 14 residues. CDR3 residues: CASSIDTGNQPQHF. CDR3 DNA sequence: TGTGCCAGCAGCATCGACACCGGCAATCAGCCCCAGCATTTT.

This chain uses TRBV7-3 with TRBJ2-1; 9 bases agree with TRBD2. Per germline, CDR1 SGHTA and CDR2 FQGTGA. The CDR3 totals 15 residues. With V trimmed by 5 bases and J by 9 bases, 11 bases remained unmatched. CDR3 bases: TGTGCCAGCAGCCGTGATGGTAGCGGGAGTGGTGAGCAGTTCTTC. Amino acids: CASSRDGSGSGEQFF.

The DNA of the CDR3 is TGTGCCAGCAGCCAAGCCGCCGGACTAGCGGACTACAATGAGCAGTTCTTC. It translates to CASSQAAGLADYNEQFF. J is TRBJ2-1 and V is TRBV3-1 (or the pseudogene TRBV3-2); 10 nucleotides agree with TRBD2. Trimming took 1 base from V and 3 from J; bases not matched to a gene: 6. CDR1 and CDR2 (germline): LGHDT, YNNKEL (reference sequence). The CDR3 is 17 amino acids.

The chain recombines TRBV6-5 with TRBJ2-7, with D unresolved. Germline CDR1 reads MNHEY; CDR2 reads SVGAGI. The ends were cut back, 0 bases at V and 5 bases at J, with 17 bases in the middle. The CDR3 length is 16 residues. CDR3 DNA: TGTGCCAGCAGTTACTCGAAAGGCGCAGGTCCGGACGAGCAGTACTTC. This encodes CASSYSKGAGPDEQYF.

The chain recombines TRBV7-2 with TRBJ2-5; 12 nucleotides agree with TRBD2. Germline assignment: CDR1 SGHTA and CDR2 FQGNSA. CDR3 length equals 17 residues. The V gene end was trimmed by 1 base and the J gene end by 2 bases; junction bases not matched to a gene: 5. The CDR3 nucleotides read TGTGCCAGCAGCTTAGTTCTCCTAGCGGGGGGGCAAGAGACCCAGTACTTC. Protein sequence: CASSLVLLAGGQETQYF.

The chain uses TRBV18 and TRBJ2-7, with D possibly TRBD2 on 6 matching bases. Trimming removed 2 bases from V and 2 bases from J, with 10 bases in between. This CDR3 contains 14 residues. CDR1 and CDR2 from the germline V gene are KGHSH and LQKENI. The CDR3 DNA sequence: TGTGCCAGCTCACCAATCGGGAGCGCCTACGAGCAGTACTTC. Translating gives CASSPIGSAYEQYF. Combining the CDR3 with reference TRBV18 and TRBJ2-7 gives the whole variable domain NAGVMQNPRHLVRRRGQEARLRCSPMKGHSHVYWYRQLPEEGLKFMVYLQKENIIDESGMPKERFSAEFPKEGPSILRIQQVVRGDSAAYFCASSPIGSAYEQYFGPGTRLTVT.

The chain is built from TRBV12-3 or TRBV12-4 and TRBJ1-2, with TRBD1 as a possible D gene (6 bases). V was clipped by 3 bases and J by 7 bases, with 12 bases between them. The CDR3 contains 13 residues. The CDR3 spells CASSFNSRGGYTF. DNA for the CDR3: TGTGCCAGCAGTTTTAACAGCAGGGGTGGCTACACCTTC.

The chain is built from TRBV3-1 (or the pseudogene TRBV3-2) and TRBJ2-7; possible D gene TRBD1, 5 bases. V dropped 0 bases and J dropped 2 bases, with 14 bases sitting between them. This CDR3 is built from 16 residues. The germline V gene has CDR1 LGHDT and CDR2 YNNKEL (reference sequence). The CDR3 sequence is CASSQESGSVPYEQYF. The CDR3 coding sequence is TGTGCCAGCAGCCAAGAATCAGGGTCCGTTCCCTACGAGCAGTACTTC.